The 30 T cell receptor beta chains below were found in one sample sequenced in a study of T-cell reconstitution after alpha-beta-depleted transplantation in children. Unique molecular identifiers were incorporated when the TCRbeta library was constructed. TCRdb ran MiXCR on the PCR reads and lists one entry per CDR3 protein. The data show about 260,000 distinct CDR3 sequences, 11% seen once. This sample comprised peripheral blood, obtained 180 days after TCRalphabeta/CD19-depleted stem cell transplant. Source of these receptors: a male patient between 2 and 15 years old who had a stem cell transplant for chronic granulomatous disease, so the T cells may come from the graft donor.

This clonotype was detected many times. This chain uses TRBV6-1 with TRBJ1-6; 7 bases match TRBD1. V trimming: 5 bases; J trimming: 3 bases; junction bases outside the gene matches: 4. The CDR3 extends over 15 amino acids. Germline V gene data show CDR1 as MNHNS and CDR2 as SASEGT. The CDR3 coding sequence is TGTGCCAGCAGTACAGGGGCCTTCTATAATTCACCCCTCCACTTT. Encoded protein: CASSTGAFYNSPLHF.

This clonotype occurred a few times. A clone one base away is much larger, so this may be a read error. This chain links TRBV3-1 with TRBJ2-5, with TRBD2 matching over 16 bases. CDR1 and CDR2 (germline): LGHDT, YNNKEL (reference sequence). Germline trimming cut 10 bases from V and 5 bases from J; bases unmatched to any gene: 19. The CDR3 length is 19 residues. This CDR3 reads CAISPEGTSGRVRAETQYF. The CDR3, as DNA: TGTGCCATCAGTCCAGAGGGGACTAGCGGGAGGGTGAGGGCGGAGACCCAGTACTTC.

This clonotype was counted many times. The chain uses TRBV20-1 and TRBJ2-3, with D maybe TRBD1 (5 bases). CDR3 length: 14 amino acids. The ends were cut back, 1 base at V and 1 base at J, with 9 bases in the middle. CDR1 DFQATT and CDR2 SNEGSKA come from the germline V gene (reference sequence). The CDR3 DNA is TGCAGTGCTAGAGGGGGCAGGGGCACAGATACGCAGTATTTT. Protein sequence: CSARGGRGTDTQYF.

In its sample, this clonotype was seen many times. The chain combines TRBV10-3 with TRBJ2-7; no reliable D call. The germline V and J ends were trimmed by 3 bases and 1 base, with 10 bases remaining between them. The germline gives CDR1 ENHRY, CDR2 SYGVKD. This CDR3 has 14 amino acids. Written as DNA, the CDR3 is TGTGCCATCAGTGACCAGGTCGGGTCCTACGAGCAGTACTTC. Protein sequence: CAISDQVGSYEQYF.

This clonotype was picked up a small number of times. The CDR3 bases are TGTGCTAGTGGTCTCTATGGGACAGAAGGTGAAGCTTTCTTT. Translation gives CASGLYGTEGEAFF. This sequence joins TRBV12-5 and TRBJ1-1; 7 nucleotides align to TRBD1. V lost 5 bases, J lost 7 bases, and 10 bases stayed unmatched. The CDR3 spans 14 residues. CDR1 is LGHNT and CDR2 is FRNRAP in the germline V gene.

This clonotype was detected ten times or more. An end of the junction differs from the germline gene, which may be a read error. The rearrangement uses TRBV29-1 and TRBJ1-1; TRBD1 might be the D (5 bases). From germline, CDR1 is SQVTM and CDR2 ANQGSEA. CDR3 size: 11 residues. This CDR3 is CRVGRDTEAFF. The CDR3 DNA sequence: TGCAGAGTTGGCAGGGACACTGAAGCTTTCTTT.

Remarks on this clonotype: It may be a read error: a sequence one base away is much more abundant. This chain uses TRBV5-1 with TRBJ1-5; D perhaps matches TRBD1 (5 bases). V lost 5 bases to trimming and J lost 3 bases, with 9 bases between them. CDR1 SGHRS and CDR2 YFSETQ come from the germline V gene. The CDR3 has 13 residues. This CDR3 reads CASRGEDNQPQHF. Written as DNA, the CDR3 is TGCGCCAGCAGGGGGGAGGACAATCAGCCCCAGCATTTT.

This clonotype came up many times. This chain uses TRBV20-1 with TRBJ2-5; D may match TRBD1 or TRBD2 (7 bases each). Between the trimmed V and J ends, which lost 0 bases and 7 bases, there was a span of 12 bases. The CDR3 sequence is 13 residues long. CDR1 is DFQATT, CDR2 SNEGSKA, per germline (reference sequence). The CDR3 DNA sequence: TGCAGTGCTAGAGAAGCCAGGGGGGGGACCCAGTACTTC. Translation gives CSAREARGGTQYF.

This clonotype came up a few times. The chain uses TRBV2 and TRBJ2-3; 9 bases line up with TRBD2. V lost 4 bases to trimming and J lost 4 bases; unmatched junction nucleotides: 6. CDR3 size: 15 residues. Germline V lookup: CDR1 SNHLY, CDR2 FYNNEI. As DNA, the CDR3 is TGTGCCAGCAGTGGTGACGGCGGGGGGGCAGATACGCAGTATTTT. Its protein is CASSGDGGGADTQYF.

This clonotype was observed at least ten times. This chain joins TRBV5-1 and TRBJ2-5, with D possibly matching TRBD2 (6 bases). The V gene's germline CDR1 is SGHRS and CDR2 YFSETQ. V lost 1 base to trimming and J lost 1 base, with 8 bases between them. This CDR3 has 14 residues. The CDR3 bases are TGCGCCAGCAGCTTGACTAGCCCCCAAGAGACCCAGTACTTC. This gives the protein CASSLTSPQETQYF.

At least ten counts were recorded for this clonotype. This rearrangement joins TRBV5-4 to TRBJ2-3; 9 bases are a match to TRBD2. The CDR3 contains 15 residues. CDR1 and CDR2 (germline): SGHNT, YYREEE (reference sequence). With 4 bases clipped from V and 2 bases from J, the junction kept 5 bases outside the gene matches. The CDR3 DNA reads as TGTGCCAGCAGCGGCGGCGGGAGGGTCACAGATACGCAGTATTTT. Encoded protein: CASSGGGRVTDTQYF.

In this sample, this clonotype turned up a few times. The chain links TRBV4-2 to TRBJ2-3; 9 bases map to TRBD2. Germline CDR1 is LGHNA and CDR2 is YNFKEQ. Trimming cost V 2 bases and J 4 bases; bases outside gene matches: 10. This CDR3 spans 17 amino acids. CDR3 region: CASSQSLAGGLSDTQYF. DNA of the CDR3: TGTGCCAGCAGCCAATCGTTGGCGGGGGGGCTTTCAGATACGCAGTATTTT.

This clonotype was recorded many times. The CDR3 sequence is CATSRDLGFDLGTQYF. Written as DNA, the CDR3 is TGTGCCACCAGCAGAGATCTTGGCTTCGATCTAGGGACCCAGTACTTC. J is TRBJ2-5 and V is TRBV15; D is unclear. Trimming took off 0 bases at V and 7 bases at J, with 18 bases between the two ends. There are 16 residues in the CDR3. CDR1 and CDR2 from the germline V gene are LNHNV and YYDKDF (reference sequence).

About this clonotype: A read error may be the cause here, since a much bigger clone is one base away. The gene calls are TRBV20-1 and TRBJ2-1; 9 bases fit TRBD2. V gave up 6 bases and J gave up 4 bases; unmatched junction bases: 7. This CDR3 is 14 amino acids long. Germline assignment: CDR1 DFQATT and CDR2 SNEGSKA (reference sequence). For the CDR3, the DNA is TGCAGTGCCACCGGGACTAGCCGGTACAATGAGCAGTTCTTC. This gives the protein CSATGTSRYNEQFF.

This clonotype was picked up many times. The rearrangement joins TRBV6-2 or TRBV6-3 to TRBJ1-1; 9 positions match TRBD1. CDR1 MNHEY and CDR2 SVGEGT come from the germline V gene. This CDR3 is built from 15 residues. V lost 6 bases, J lost 5 bases, and 10 bases stayed unmatched. This CDR3 reads CASSPTGQGMTEAFF. The CDR3, as DNA: TGTGCCAGCAGCCCCACCGGACAGGGGATGACTGAAGCTTTCTTT.

This clonotype was seen ten or more times. The CDR3 sequence: CASKRRGTSDHEQYF. CDR3 DNA sequence: TGTGCCAGCAAACGCCGAGGGACTAGCGATCACGAGCAGTACTTC. The chain joins TRBV12-3 or TRBV12-4 to TRBJ2-7, with TRBD2 matching 10 bases. CDR3 length equals 15 residues. Germline trimming cut 7 bases from V and 5 bases from J; bases unmatched to any gene: 11.

This clonotype occurred many times. The chain links TRBV11-2 to TRBJ2-7; 7 bases line up with TRBD2. This CDR3 is 15 amino acids long. Germline V gives CDR1 SGHAT, CDR2 FQNNGV. Trimming removed 0 bases from V and 6 bases from J; junction bases left unmatched: 8. CDR3 coding DNA: TGTGCCAGCAGCTTAGAAGGCGGGAGTGGAGGCGAGCAGTACTTC. Its translation is CASSLEGGSGGEQYF.

This clonotype has at least ten counts. The chain is built from TRBV7-3 and TRBJ2-1, with TRBD1 identical over 10 bases. V shed 6 bases and J 10 bases; nucleotides not matched to a gene: 6. Germline V lookup: CDR1 SGHTA, CDR2 FQGTGA. This CDR3 is built from 13 residues. CDR3 DNA: TGTGCCAGCAGTTGGGACAGGGGTAACGAGCAGTTCTTC. This codes for CASSWDRGNEQFF.

This clonotype was seen many times. The rearrangement uses TRBV11-3 and TRBJ2-3; 10 positions agree with TRBD2. CDR3 length: 19 amino acids. CDR1 is SGHNT and CDR2 is YENEEA in the germline V gene. The J segment lost 3 bases and the V segment lost 4 bases, leaving 16 bases of the junction unmatched. This chain's CDR3 is CASSSRRGAAGGWTDTQYF. The CDR3 region has the DNA TGTGCCAGCAGCTCAAGAAGGGGGGCAGCGGGAGGGTGGACAGATACGCAGTATTTT.

The rearrangement joins TRBV11-1 to TRBJ2-7; D is possibly TRBD2 (6 bases). V was shortened by 5 bases and J by 1 base, with 12 bases between the two germline ends. The CDR3 covers 14 residues. Germline CDR1 reads SGHAT; CDR2 reads FQDESV (reference sequence). CDR3 region: CASSPPSASYEQYF. CDR3 DNA sequence: TGTGCCAGCAGCCCCCCTAGCGCTTCCTACGAGCAGTACTTC.

Ten or more counts support this clonotype. CDR3 DNA sequence: TGTGCCAGCAGCTTAGGGGAGGGACAGGGGTATGGCTACACCTTC. Protein: CASSLGEGQGYGYTF. The chain couples TRBV7-8 to TRBJ1-2, with 10 bases identical to TRBD1. This CDR3 has 15 amino acids. Trimming cost V 1 base and J 5 bases; bases outside gene matches: 4. CDR1 SGHVS and CDR2 FQNEAQ come from the germline V gene.

This clonotype was counted at least ten times. V is TRBV7-2 and J is TRBJ2-1; 14 bases align to TRBD2. CDR3 length equals 22 residues. Germline V gene sequence: CDR1 SGHTA, CDR2 FQGNSA. The trim removed 2 bases at V and 3 bases at J, leaving 18 bases unmatched. The chain's CDR3 is CASSLPGPKVTSGRANYNEQFF. CDR3 DNA sequence: TGTGCCAGCAGCTTACCAGGTCCGAAAGTGACTAGCGGGAGGGCCAACTACAATGAGCAGTTCTTC.

This clonotype was seen at least ten times. The CDR3 loop is CASTPDPSDHTGELFF. In DNA, the CDR3 is TGCGCCAGCACCCCCGATCCTAGCGACCACACCGGGGAGCTGTTTTTT. This chain uses TRBV5-1 with TRBJ2-2; D is possibly TRBD2 (6 bases). This CDR3 has 16 amino acids. Germline assignment: CDR1 SGHRS and CDR2 YFSETQ. The V and J ends lost 6 bases and 3 bases respectively, with 18 bases between them.

This chain links TRBV29-1 with TRBJ2-7; 10 nucleotides match TRBD2. Germline V CDR1 and CDR2: SQVTM, ANQGSEA. The V gene end was trimmed by 7 bases and the J gene end by 0 bases; junction bases not matched to a gene: 3. The CDR3 is 13 residues long. CDR3 DNA: TGCAGCGCTGGACTAGCGGACTCCTACGAGCAGTACTTC. It specifies CSAGLADSYEQYF.

Many counts were recorded for this clonotype. The genes are TRBV7-2 and TRBJ2-1; 8 bases fit TRBD2. This CDR3 region has 16 residues. J gave up 4 bases and V 5 bases, and 10 bases lay outside the gene matches. Germline CDR1 and CDR2: SGHTA and FQGNSA. The CDR3 DNA reads as TGTGCCAGCAGCCTAACGGGGGGGCGGAGTTACAATGAGCAGTTCTTC. It is translated as CASSLTGGRSYNEQFF.

In this sample, this clonotype turned up many times. V is TRBV4-3 and J is TRBJ2-7, with D possibly called TRBD1 or TRBD2 (7 bases each). Germline V gene data show CDR1 as LGHNA and CDR2 as YSLEER. This CDR3 has 15 residues. V was clipped by 3 bases and J by 4 bases, with 16 bases between them. DNA of the CDR3: TGCGCCAGCAGCCACCGGGACAGCGGGGATTACGAGCAGTACTTC. The encoded protein is CASSHRDSGDYEQYF.

This clonotype was counted a single time. This may be a read error: a much more frequent sequence differs by one nucleotide. CDR3 in DNA: TGTGCCAGCTCGCCACTTCAACAGGACCTGAACACTAAAGCTTTCTTT. Translation gives CASSPLQQDLNTKAFF. The rearrangement joins TRBV18 to TRBJ1-1; possibly TRBD1 for D (5 bases). The length of the CDR3 is 16 residues. Germline V gene sequence: CDR1 KGHSH, CDR2 LQKENI.

This clonotype showed up many times. The V and J genes are TRBV5-1 and TRBJ2-5, with D unresolved. Per the germline V gene, CDR1 is SGHRS and CDR2 is YFSETQ. V was cut by 7 bases and J by 5 bases, with 18 bases left in between. This CDR3 is 14 amino acids long. The CDR3 sequence is CASGYRGARETQYF. As DNA, the CDR3 is TGCGCCAGCGGATACCGCGGTGCCAGGGAGACCCAGTACTTC.

A word on this clonotype: At one boundary the junction diverges from the germline segment, which might be a read error. The V call is TRBV6-1, the J call TRBJ2-1; possibly TRBD1 for D (6 bases). This CDR3 has 15 residues. Germline lookup yields CDR1 MNHNS and CDR2 SASEGT. DNA of the CDR3: TGTGCCAGCAATGAAGGGGAGACAGGTCCAAATGAGCAGTTCTTC. This encodes CASNEGETGPNEQFF.

In its sample, this clonotype was seen many times. The genes are TRBV9 and TRBJ1-3; weak D call: TRBD1 (5 bases). CDR3 length equals 15 residues. Germline assignment: CDR1 SGDLS and CDR2 YYNGEE. V was cut by 3 bases and J by 0 bases, with 10 bases left in between. The CDR3 DNA is TGTGCCAGCAGCGGGACACGATCCTCTGGAAACACCATATATTTT. Protein product: CASSGTRSSGNTIYF.